In its sample, the clone carrying this T cell receptor (beta chain) was seen many times. The antigen remains unidentified. TCRdb reprocessed the 5' RACE reads via MiXCR and lists one record per CDR3 protein. The table includes about 69,000 distinct CDR3 sequences, around 5% detected once. This record belongs to a study of T cells after yellow fever vaccination. Study results and limitations: At 95% to 98% for CD4 and almost 90% for CD8, most primary-vaccination clones showed up again after the booster. Any FACS-sorted repertoire could hold abundant clonotypes that contaminate it from the bulk population.

The V gene's germline CDR1 is SQVTM and CDR2 ANQGSEA. The CDR3 loop spans 13 amino acids. V shed 7 bases and J shed 7 bases, with 16 bases lying between them. The chain recombines TRBV29-1 with TRBJ1-4, with D uncertain. The source of this sequence is a man younger than 35 who received the YFV17D yellow fever vaccine. This material consisted of CD4+ T cells sorted from PBMCs, taken less than 16 days after the first yellow fever vaccination. The CDR3 sequence: CSACEPLGEKLFF. The CDR3, as DNA: TGCAGCGCCTGCGAACCTTTGGGTGAAAAACTGTTTTTT.